This passage covers 5 T cell receptor beta chains from one sample sequenced in a study of shared clonotypes between healthy human individuals. Only CD45RO-negative cells positively selected for CCR7 counted as naive CD8 cells, so terminally differentiated effector memory CD45RA+ cells were excluded. Produced via immunoSEQ multiplex PCR; TCRdb's table is partial and in-frame only. The data hold 2 million to 2.5 million clones, with just under 95% observed a single time. Input material: naive CD8+ T cells sorted from blood. These receptors came from a man between 18 and 29 years old in good health.

V gene TRBV11-2 combines with J gene TRBJ2-7; TRBD2 aligns across 8 bases. The length of the CDR3 is 15 residues. J was trimmed by 5 bases and V by 5 bases; bases with no gene match: 11. Germline values: CDR1 SGHAT, CDR2 FQNNGV. This CDR3 reads CASSPLRGGPHEQYF. The CDR3 DNA reads as TGTGCCAGCAGCCCCTTACGGGGGGGCCCCCACGAGCAGTACTTC.

This chain connects TRBV29-1 to TRBJ1-2; 12 bases are a match to TRBD1. The CDR3 sequence is 15 residues long. In germline, CDR1 is SQVTM, CDR2 ANQGSEA. After removal of 2 bases from V and 8 bases from J, the junction contained 9 bases not matched to a gene. DNA for the CDR3: TGCAGCGTTGAAACCGGGACAGGGGGCCGGGAAGGCTACACCTTC. Amino acids: CSVETGTGGREGYTF.

The V gene is TRBV25-1, the J gene TRBJ2-2, with 8 bases lining up with TRBD2. The length of the CDR3 is 17 residues. CDR1 is MGHDK and CDR2 is SYGVNS in the germline V gene. V shed 2 bases, J shed 5 bases, and the junction held 10 bases outside the gene matches. In DNA, the CDR3 is TGTGCCAGCAGTGAAGGAGCGGGAGTAATGTATACCGGGGAGCTGTTTTTT. Translation gives CASSEGAGVMYTGELFF.

The J gene is TRBJ1-5, the V gene TRBV7-8, with 7 positions matching TRBD1. The CDR3 contains 18 residues. J lost 2 bases, V lost 1 base, and 11 bases had no gene match. CDR1 is SGHVS and CDR2 is FQNEAQ in the germline V gene. CDR3 coding DNA: TGTGCCAGCAGCTTAGAACAGGGGATGGGATGGGGCAATCAGCCCCAGCATTTT. Translated: CASSLEQGMGWGNQPQHF.

The chain carries TRBV10-3 and TRBJ1-2; possible D gene TRBD1, 6 bases. Germline CDR1 ENHRY, CDR2 SYGVKD. The V gene lost 6 bases and the J gene lost 2 bases, with 16 bases spanning the gap. The CDR3 spans 15 residues. This chain's CDR3 is CAIRYGTNFNYGYTF. In DNA, the CDR3 is TGTGCCATCAGATACGGGACAAATTTCAACTATGGCTACACCTTC.